The 29 T cell receptor beta chains listed next were all sequenced from one sample in a study of CD8 T cells in ankylosing spondylitis. TCRdb reprocessed the 5' RACE reads with MiXCR, giving one entry per CDR3 protein. The sample includes around 150,000 distinct CDR3 sequences, around 16% of them seen just once. The sequenced sample consisted of blood, either unsorted or a sorted T cell fraction (not recorded which). The receptors were sampled from a male donor with ankylosing spondylitis or in good health (not recorded which).

Concerning this clonotype: Sequence at one end of the junction differs from germline and may be a read error. The chain carries TRBV6-1 and TRBJ1-1; 7 bases map to TRBD1. Germline V gene lookup returns CDR1 MNHNS and CDR2 SASEGT. The CDR3 sequence is 14 residues long. The chain's CDR3 is CASIRPGGPTETFF. DNA for the CDR3: TGTGCCAGCATTCGTCCAGGGGGGCCCACTGAAACTTTCTTT.

The chain combines TRBV20-1 with TRBJ2-2; the match to TRBD2 covers 9 bases. The CDR3 extends over 15 amino acids. Germline V lookup: CDR1 DFQATT, CDR2 SNEGSKA (reference sequence). Unmatched junction bases numbered 9, after V lost 6 bases and J lost 4 bases. CDR3 nucleotides: TGCAGTGCAACCGGTGGACTAGCGAGCACCGGGGAGCTGTTTTTT. Its translation is CSATGGLASTGELFF.

This clonotype was counted many times. This chain connects TRBV20-1 to TRBJ2-3; 11 bases are a match to TRBD2. V lost 4 bases, J lost 3 bases, and 6 bases stayed unmatched. Germline V gene sequence: CDR1 DFQATT, CDR2 SNEGSKA (reference sequence). The CDR3 is 15 residues long. DNA of the CDR3: TGCAGTGCTAATCCGGGACTAGCGGTGACAGATACGCAGTATTTT. Amino acid sequence: CSANPGLAVTDTQYF.

This clonotype was seen at least ten times. This chain joins TRBV18 and TRBJ2-3, with 8 bases fitting TRBD2. This CDR3 comprises 17 residues. V lost 2 bases, J lost 2 bases, and 9 bases stayed unmatched. Per the germline V gene, CDR1 is KGHSH and CDR2 is LQKENI. The CDR3 spells CASSPTSGAPFTDTQYF. The CDR3 DNA sequence: TGTGCCAGCTCACCAACTAGCGGAGCACCCTTCACAGATACGCAGTATTTT.

At least ten counts were recorded for this clonotype. V gene TRBV7-9 combines with J gene TRBJ1-1; no definite D call. Per the germline V gene, CDR1 is SEHNR and CDR2 is FQNEAQ (reference sequence). V was shortened by 3 bases and J by 4 bases, with 15 bases between the two germline ends. This CDR3 comprises 15 residues. The CDR3 loop is CASSLTIGTGTEAFF. The CDR3 bases are TGTGCCAGCAGCTTGACGATCGGAACGGGCACTGAAGCTTTCTTT.

The chain carries TRBV6-5 and TRBJ2-1; D may be TRBD1 or TRBD2 (5 bases each). The V end was cut by 4 bases, the J end by 8 bases, with 21 bases between. The CDR3 extends over 16 amino acids. The germline V gene encodes CDR1 MNHEY and CDR2 SVGAGI. Here the CDR3 reads CASSSRGGGRGDEQFF. CDR3 sequence (DNA): TGTGCCAGCAGTTCCCGTGGTGGGGGTCGGGGCGATGAGCAGTTCTTC.

J is TRBJ2-5 and V is TRBV20-1, with TRBD2 matching 7 bases. The V segment lost 5 bases and the J segment 3 bases; nucleotides outside the gene matches: 9. The CDR3 runs 14 residues. Germline V lookup: CDR1 DFQATT, CDR2 SNEGSKA (reference sequence). The CDR3 spells CSALRGSREETQYF. Here the CDR3 DNA reads TGCAGTGCTTTACGCGGGAGTCGAGAAGAGACCCAGTACTTC.

The CDR3 is CASSLTGTWAYQPQHF. The CDR3 coding sequence is TGTGCCAGCAGCCTTACAGGGACCTGGGCGTATCAGCCCCAGCATTTT. The chain recombines TRBV28 with TRBJ1-5; D might be TRBD1 (6 bases). Trimming removed 6 bases at V and 5 bases at J, with 20 bases between. This CDR3 is 16 amino acids long. The V gene's germline CDR1 is MDHEN and CDR2 SYDVKM.

The rearrangement uses TRBV7-8 and TRBJ1-4; maybe TRBD1 (5 bases). This CDR3 has 15 residues. Germline V CDR1 and CDR2: SGHVS, FQNEAQ. Trimming took off 1 base at V and 7 bases at J, with 13 bases between the two ends. The CDR3 DNA reads as TGTGCCAGCAGCTTAGATAAGGGGCGAGGTGAAAAACTGTTTTTT. It specifies CASSLDKGRGEKLFF.

This clonotype was observed many times. This chain joins TRBV12-3 or TRBV12-4 and TRBJ2-2; 12 nucleotides align to TRBD1. V lost 6 bases to trimming and J lost 4 bases; unmatched junction nucleotides: 3. This CDR3 is built from 15 residues. DNA of the CDR3: TGTGCCAGCAGGGGACAGGGGGCTGGCACCGGGGAGCTGTTTTTT. This gives the protein CASRGQGAGTGELFF.

Regarding this clonotype: Just one base apart from a much larger clone, this may be a read error. The genes are TRBV10-3 and TRBJ2-1, with 7 nucleotides matching TRBD2. This CDR3 spans 16 amino acids. Germline V CDR1 and CDR2: ENHRY, SYGVKD. The CDR3 reads CTITLTSLSSYNEQFF. The CDR3 region has the DNA TGTACCATCACCCTGACTAGCTTGAGCTCCTACAATGAGCAGTTCTTC.

The CDR3, as DNA: TGTGCCAGCAGCAAAGTAAGCAATCAGCCCCAGCATTTT. It is translated as CASSKVSNQPQHF. The V gene is TRBV7-9, the J gene TRBJ1-5; no clear D gene. The germline V gene has CDR1 SEHNR and CDR2 FQNEAQ (reference sequence). This CDR3 contains 13 residues. Deletions cut 5 bases from V and 1 base from J, with 6 bases between.

This clonotype was counted at least ten times. The chain employs TRBV20-1 and TRBJ1-5; D ambiguous. There are 15 residues in the CDR3. Trimming took 2 bases from V and 2 from J, leaving 13 bases between them. Germline CDR1 DFQATT, CDR2 SNEGSKA (reference sequence). The DNA for the CDR3 is TGCAGTGCTAGAAACACGGGGTATGGCAATCAGCCCCAGCATTTT. Protein sequence: CSARNTGYGNQPQHF.

This clonotype was seen many times. The rearrangement links TRBV20-1 to TRBJ2-3; 8 positions match TRBD2. Per the germline V gene, CDR1 is DFQATT and CDR2 is SNEGSKA (reference sequence). The CDR3 consists of 15 residues. Trimming removed 0 bases from V and 5 bases from J; junction bases left unmatched: 7. This CDR3 reads CSARDGAGVGDTQYF. CDR3 in DNA: TGCAGTGCTAGAGACGGAGCGGGAGTGGGAGATACGCAGTATTTT.

There are many counts of this clonotype. The chain couples TRBV14 to TRBJ1-2; D is uncertain. V gave up 8 bases and J gave up 7 bases, with 5 bases separating them. The CDR3 is 9 residues long. Germline-derived CDR1 and CDR2 are SGHDN and FVKESK. CDR3 sequence reads: CASFIGYTF. The CDR3 nucleotides read TGTGCCAGCTTCATTGGCTACACCTTC.

The V gene is TRBV11-3, the J gene TRBJ2-1; the match to TRBD2 covers 9 bases. The CDR3 is made up of 15 amino acids. Germline V gene sequence: CDR1 SGHNT, CDR2 YENEEA. The junction had 7 bases not matched to a gene; V was cut back by 2 bases and J by 8 bases. The CDR3 bases are TGTGCCAGCAGCTTATCCTGGACTAGCGACGATGAGCAGTTCTTC. Translating it yields CASSLSWTSDDEQFF.

This clonotype showed up many times. The chain links TRBV4-1 to TRBJ2-1; 8 nucleotides match TRBD2. Trimming took 0 bases from V and 4 from J; bases not matched to a gene: 8. CDR1 and CDR2 (germline): MGHRA, YSYEKL. There are 17 residues in the CDR3. This CDR3 reads CASSQDRRLAPYNEQFF. CDR3 nucleotide sequence: TGCGCCAGCAGCCAAGATCGGAGACTAGCGCCTTACAATGAGCAGTTCTTC.

This clonotype was observed at least ten times. The rearrangement links TRBV12-3 or TRBV12-4 to TRBJ2-7; 12 positions agree with TRBD1. Trimming cost V 5 bases and J 6 bases; bases outside gene matches: 8. The CDR3 has 15 residues. CDR3 sequence reads: CASSVGQGAVSEQYF. DNA for the CDR3: TGTGCCAGCAGTGTGGGACAGGGGGCAGTAAGCGAGCAGTACTTC.

The chain employs TRBV15 and TRBJ2-7; D gene ambiguous. The length of the CDR3 is 13 residues. V was cut by 0 bases and J by 4 bases, with 7 bases left in between. The germline V gene encodes CDR1 LNHNV and CDR2 YYDKDF (reference sequence). The CDR3 loop reads CATSRDQAYEQYF. The DNA for the CDR3 is TGTGCCACCAGCAGAGATCAGGCTTACGAGCAGTACTTC.

Remarks on this clonotype: With a much larger clone just one base away, this may be a read error. The chain is built from TRBV28 and TRBJ2-1; 9 bases are shared with TRBD1. Germline V lookup: CDR1 MDHEN, CDR2 SYDVKM. CDR3 length: 14 residues. CDR3 DNA sequence: TGTGCCGGCAGTGAGGACAGGGGTCCCAATGAGCAGTTCTTC. It is translated as CAGSEDRGPNEQFF.

This clonotype was recorded many times. The CDR3 DNA follows: TGTGCCAGCACCGGGGACACTGAGCAGTTCTTC. Protein: CASTGDTEQFF. The chain employs TRBV6-5 and TRBJ2-1; TRBD1 might be the D (6 bases). V shed 7 bases and J shed 9 bases, with 10 bases lying between them. CDR1 MNHEY and CDR2 SVGAGI come from the germline V gene. This CDR3 comprises 11 residues.

This clonotype was recorded at least ten times. V is TRBV28 and J is TRBJ2-2; 12 bases agree with TRBD2. V gave up 6 bases and J gave up 2 bases; unmatched junction bases: 4. CDR3 length: 16 residues. CDR1 is MDHEN, CDR2 SYDVKM, per germline. The DNA for the CDR3 is TGTGCCAGCAGCACCGGACTAGCGGGAAACACCGGGGAGCTGTTTTTT. Its protein product is CASSTGLAGNTGELFF.

This clonotype has a handful of counts. J is TRBJ1-4 and V is TRBV20-1; 7 positions agree with TRBD1. With 5 bases clipped from V and 5 bases from J, the junction kept 11 bases outside the gene matches. CDR1 and CDR2 (germline): DFQATT, SNEGSKA (reference sequence). This CDR3 has 15 amino acids. The CDR3 bases are TGCAGTGCTCGACAGGGAGGGCCACTGAATGAAAAACTGTTTTTT. Translated: CSARQGGPLNEKLFF.

The chain has TRBV7-8 and TRBJ1-1; no clear D gene. This CDR3 comprises 14 residues. Germline CDR1 is SGHVS and CDR2 is FQNEAQ. V lost 1 base and J lost 3, with 9 bases in between. This chain's CDR3 is CASSLVTGYTEAFF. Here the CDR3 DNA reads TGTGCCAGCAGCTTAGTTACGGGGTACACTGAAGCTTTCTTT.

The gene calls are TRBV20-1 and TRBJ2-7; 7 nucleotides line up with TRBD1. V was clipped by 6 bases and J by 4 bases; unmatched bases: 6. Looked up from germline, CDR1 is DFQATT and CDR2 is SNEGSKA (reference sequence). The CDR3 is made up of 12 amino acids. Here the CDR3 DNA reads TGCAGTGCCGAACTACAGGGGTACGAGCAGTACTTC. Residues: CSAELQGYEQYF.

In this sample, this clonotype turned up once. V gene TRBV2 combines with J gene TRBJ1-1; 9 nucleotides match TRBD1. J lost 0 bases, V lost 2 bases, and 7 bases had no gene match. The V gene's germline CDR1 is SNHLY and CDR2 FYNNEI. The CDR3 runs 17 residues. CDR3 in DNA: TGTGCCAGCAGTGAACGGGGACAGGGCGCCATGAACACTGAAGCTTTCTTT. The encoded protein is CASSERGQGAMNTEAFF.

This clonotype occurred many times. The chain recombines TRBV15 with TRBJ1-4; D remains ambiguous. CDR3 size: 14 residues. Deletions cut 1 base from V and 5 bases from J, with 8 bases between. Germline V CDR1 and CDR2: LNHNV, YYDKDF (reference sequence). CDR3 in DNA: TGTGCCACCAGCAGAGGTACGCGGAATGAAAAACTGTTTTTT. It specifies CATSRGTRNEKLFF.

This clonotype was seen more than once but under ten times. V usage is TRBV5-1 and J usage is TRBJ2-7; D is unclear. V lost 0 bases, J lost 4 bases, and 8 bases lay in between. CDR3 length: 13 amino acids. Germline V gene sequence: CDR1 SGHRS, CDR2 YFSETQ. The CDR3 protein is CASSLEERYEQYF. CDR3 bases: TGCGCCAGCAGCTTGGAGGAGCGATACGAGCAGTACTTC.

This clonotype occurred many times. The chain carries TRBV5-1 and TRBJ1-5; 7 nucleotides align to TRBD1. The CDR3 is made up of 16 amino acids. Trimming cost V 0 bases and J 0 bases; bases outside gene matches: 3. Germline CDR1 and CDR2: SGHRS and YFSETQ. The CDR3 region is CASSLEGGYSNQPQHF. CDR3 nucleotides: TGCGCCAGCAGCTTGGAAGGGGGCTATAGCAATCAGCCCCAGCATTTT.